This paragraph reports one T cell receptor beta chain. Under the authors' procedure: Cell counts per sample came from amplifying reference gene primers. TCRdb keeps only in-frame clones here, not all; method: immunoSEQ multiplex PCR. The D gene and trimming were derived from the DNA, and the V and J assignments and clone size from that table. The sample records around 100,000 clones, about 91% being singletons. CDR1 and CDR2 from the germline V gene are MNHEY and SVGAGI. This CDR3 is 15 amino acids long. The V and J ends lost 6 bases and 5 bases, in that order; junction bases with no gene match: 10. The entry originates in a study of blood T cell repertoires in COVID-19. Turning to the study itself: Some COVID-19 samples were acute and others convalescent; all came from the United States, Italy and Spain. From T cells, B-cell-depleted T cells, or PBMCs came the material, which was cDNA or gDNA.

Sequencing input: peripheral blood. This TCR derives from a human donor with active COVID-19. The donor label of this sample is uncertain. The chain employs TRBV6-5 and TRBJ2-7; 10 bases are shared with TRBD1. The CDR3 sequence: CASRPPGQGVHEQYF. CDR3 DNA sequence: TGTGCCAGCAGGCCCCCAGGACAGGGGGTCCACGAGCAGTACTTC.